The rows below give T cell receptor beta chains drawn from one sample of a study of cytomegalovirus exposure and HLA in healthy donors. This table comes from immunoSEQ multiplex PCR, and its TCRdb copy is limited to in-frame clones, with some not included. The sample has over 130,000 clones, just over 70% seen once. Sequenced: PBMCs. These receptors came from a woman in her thirties in good health and CMV-seronegative. Both conserved end residues are part of each CDR3. A D gene is named only where the DNA matches it firmly. Size is stated for part of the rows, as once, few or many counts, or as a class when the clone is expanded.

v_call: TRBV6-5; d_call: .; j_call: TRBJ1-2; clone_size: .; cdr3_aa: CASRDAQGSYGYTF; cdr3_nt: TGTGCCAGCAGGGACGCCCAGGGAAGCTATGGCTACACCTTC
v_call: TRBV18; d_call: TRBD1; j_call: TRBJ2-2; clone_size: .; cdr3_aa: CASSPRQGSNTGELFF; cdr3_nt: TGTGCCAGCTCACCAAGACAGGGGTCGAACACCGGGGAGCTGTTTTTT
v_call: TRBV5-1; d_call: .; j_call: TRBJ2-3; clone_size: .; cdr3_aa: CASSLDRAYPDTQYF; cdr3_nt: TGCGCCAGCAGCTTGGACAGGGCCTACCCAGATACGCAGTATTTT
v_call: TRBV30; d_call: .; j_call: TRBJ1-2; clone_size: .; cdr3_aa: CAWSVIQGLVYGYTF; cdr3_nt: TGTGCCTGGAGTGTAATCCAGGGGCTCGTATATGGCTACACCTTC
v_call: TRBV2; d_call: .; j_call: TRBJ1-1; clone_size: .; cdr3_aa: CASRVNGNTEAFF; cdr3_nt: TGTGCCAGCAGAGTGAACGGGAACACTGAAGCTTTCTTT
v_call: TRBV4-1; d_call: .; j_call: TRBJ1-6; clone_size: many; cdr3_aa: CASSHDSASYNSPLHF; cdr3_nt: TGCGCCAGCAGCCACGACTCGGCCAGTTATAATTCACCCCTCCACTTT
v_call: TRBV19; d_call: .; j_call: TRBJ1-5; clone_size: .; cdr3_aa: CASIRTGSHQPQHF; cdr3_nt: TGTGCCAGTATTCGTACAGGCTCCCATCAGCCCCAGCATTTT
v_call: TRBV2; d_call: .; j_call: TRBJ2-5; clone_size: few; cdr3_aa: CASSGPTDQETQYF; cdr3_nt: TGTGCCAGCAGCGGACCGACAGATCAAGAGACCCAGTACTTC
v_call: TRBV7-9; d_call: .; j_call: TRBJ2-3; clone_size: .; cdr3_aa: CASRHRVSDTQYF; cdr3_nt: TGTGCCAGCAGGCACAGGGTCTCCGATACGCAGTATTTT
v_call: TRBV5-1; d_call: .; j_call: TRBJ2-7; clone_size: .; cdr3_aa: CASSLWQDSYEQYF; cdr3_nt: TGCGCCAGCAGCTTGTGGCAGGACTCCTACGAGCAGTACTTC
v_call: TRBV5-1; d_call: TRBD2; j_call: TRBJ2-5; clone_size: .; cdr3_aa: CASSLWGGVTLQETQYF; cdr3_nt: TGCGCCAGCAGCTTGTGGGGGGGGGTCACGCTCCAAGAGACCCAGTACTTC
v_call: TRBV13; d_call: .; j_call: TRBJ2-2; clone_size: .; cdr3_aa: CASSTGTLNTGELFF; cdr3_nt: TGTGCCAGCAGCACCGGGACACTTAACACCGGGGAGCTGTTTTTT
v_call: TRBV20-1; d_call: .; j_call: TRBJ2-5; clone_size: .; cdr3_aa: CSAGRETQYF; cdr3_nt: TGCAGTGCTGGGAGAGAGACCCAGTACTTC
v_call: TRBV28; d_call: .; j_call: TRBJ1-5; clone_size: .; cdr3_aa: CASTKRGEGQPQHF; cdr3_nt: TGTGCCAGCACCAAAAGGGGGGAGGGTCAGCCCCAGCATTTT
v_call: TRBV7-9; d_call: .; j_call: TRBJ2-5; clone_size: once; cdr3_aa: CASSFGLAQETQYF; cdr3_nt: TGTGCCAGCAGCTTTGGCCTAGCCCAAGAGACCCAGTACTTC
v_call: TRBV29-1; d_call: .; j_call: TRBJ2-2; clone_size: few; cdr3_aa: CSADPTGLAGELFF; cdr3_nt: TGCAGCGCAGACCCTACAGGGTTGGCGGGGGAGCTGTTTTTT
v_call: TRBV5-4; d_call: TRBD2; j_call: TRBJ2-3; clone_size: few; cdr3_aa: CASSGSGGEDTQYF; cdr3_nt: TGTGCCAGCAGCGGTAGCGGGGGTGAAGATACGCAGTATTTT
v_call: TRBV7-2; d_call: TRBD1; j_call: TRBJ2-3; clone_size: .; cdr3_aa: CASSPQGTGEDTQYF; cdr3_nt: TGTGCCAGCAGCCCCCAAGGGACAGGTGAAGATACGCAGTATTTT
v_call: TRBV30; d_call: TRBD2; j_call: TRBJ2-3; clone_size: .; cdr3_aa: CAWSLTSGETQYF; cdr3_nt: TGTGCCTGGAGCCTCACTAGCGGGGAGACGCAGTATTTT
v_call: TRBV6-1; d_call: TRBD1; j_call: TRBJ2-3; clone_size: few; cdr3_aa: CASRAQGSDTQYF; cdr3_nt: TGTGCCAGCAGGGCACAGGGGTCAGATACGCAGTATTTT
v_call: TRBV5-4; d_call: .; j_call: TRBJ2-7; clone_size: .; cdr3_aa: CASSFLGGDEQYF; cdr3_nt: TGTGCCAGCAGCTTTCTTGGCGGCGACGAGCAGTACTTC
v_call: TRBV7-2; d_call: .; j_call: TRBJ2-2; clone_size: .; cdr3_aa: CASSLNSGELFF; cdr3_nt: TGTGCCAGCAGTCTGAACTCCGGGGAGCTGTTTTTT
v_call: TRBV18; d_call: .; j_call: TRBJ1-2; clone_size: .; cdr3_aa: CASSPDGTPPARSYGYTF; cdr3_nt: TGTGCCAGCTCACCAGATGGGACACCTCCCGCGCGGAGCTATGGCTACACCTTC
v_call: TRBV28; d_call: TRBD1; j_call: TRBJ1-1; clone_size: .; cdr3_aa: CASTPVDRLTEAFF; cdr3_nt: TGTGCCAGCACTCCTGTGGACAGGCTCACTGAAGCTTTCTTT
v_call: TRBV6-6; d_call: .; j_call: TRBJ1-2; clone_size: .; cdr3_aa: CASSYDNPNVGYGYTF; cdr3_nt: TGTGCCAGCAGTTACGACAACCCTAATGTTGGGTATGGCTACACCTTC
v_call: TRBV27; d_call: TRBD1; j_call: TRBJ1-6; clone_size: .; cdr3_aa: CASSLGTDYNSPLHF; cdr3_nt: TGTGCCAGCAGTTTAGGGACAGACTATAATTCACCCCTCCACTTT
v_call: TRBV2; d_call: .; j_call: TRBJ1-4; clone_size: .; cdr3_aa: CASRPGTTNEELFF; cdr3_nt: TGTGCCAGCAGGCCGGGAACAACTAATGAAGAACTGTTTTTT
v_call: TRBV11-2; d_call: .; j_call: TRBJ1-5; clone_size: .; cdr3_aa: CASSFAHLQPQHF; cdr3_nt: TGTGCCAGCAGCTTCGCGCACCTTCAGCCCCAGCATTTT
v_call: TRBV7-2; d_call: TRBD2; j_call: TRBJ2-3; clone_size: .; cdr3_aa: CASSPTLAGGPTRADTQYF; cdr3_nt: TGTGCCAGCAGCCCCACACTAGCGGGGGGGCCAACTAGGGCAGATACGCAGTATTTT
v_call: TRBV4-1; d_call: TRBD1; j_call: TRBJ1-2; clone_size: .; cdr3_aa: CASSLGTGFAYGHTF; cdr3_nt: TGCGCCAGCAGCCTAGGGACAGGGTTTGCCTATGGCCACACCTTC
v_call: TRBV11-2; d_call: TRBD2; j_call: TRBJ2-7; clone_size: once; cdr3_aa: CASSLTGTTSYEQYF; cdr3_nt: TGTGCCAGCAGCTTAACGGGGACTACCTCCTACGAGCAGTACTTC